This is a list of T cell receptor beta chains from one sample in a study of a mutant IDH1 vaccine in newly diagnosed glioma. For these TCRs, the target antigens are not known. Data came from immunoSEQ multiplex PCR; TCRdb stores just in-frame clones and leaves some out. This sample has fewer than 40,000 clones, with around nine tenths found just once. The sample in question was PBMCs, obtained from a glioma patient whose treatment included an IDH1 peptide vaccine. These receptors were collected from a woman aged 40 to 50 with glioma. The CDR3 runs from the conserved cysteine through the conserved F or W. D genes are given only for firm matches.

TRBD2 | TRBJ2-7 | TRBV5-6 | CASSLWGSAAGVYEQYF
TRBD1 | TRBJ2-5 | TRBV6-5 | CATSRDRGETQYF
NA | TRBJ1-3 | TRBV30 | CAWIGISRNTIYF
TRBD1 | TRBJ1-2 | TRBV30 | CAWSPRQGYGYTF
NA | TRBJ1-5 | TRBV6-6 | CASRSIPMGEPQHF
NA | TRBJ2-5 | TRBV19 | CASSMVGAQETQYF
NA | TRBJ1-2 | TRBV7-8 | CASSPDPGQHYGYTF
NA | TRBJ2-5 | TRBV19 | CASSSVSLETQYF
TRBD1 | TRBJ2-3 | TRBV7-8 | CASSSRGGAISTDTQYF
NA | TRBJ1-5 | TRBV6-6 | CASRDSNQPQHF
NA | TRBJ2-2 | TRBV27 | CASSLSGTGELFF
NA | TRBJ1-1 | TRBV6-5 | CASSYTDRASEAFF
NA | TRBJ1-3 | TRBV30 | CAWSVMSGNTIYF
NA | TRBJ2-1 | TRBV30 | CAWSQNEQFF
NA | TRBJ2-2 | TRBV7-9 | CASSGWPGELFF
NA | TRBJ2-1 | TRBV12-5 | CASGLSPMAGISYNEQFF
NA | TRBJ2-1 | TRBV27 | CASLGLQGDEQFF
NA | TRBJ1-1 | TRBV5-6 | CASSFLTEAFF
NA | TRBJ2-6 | TRBV10-2 | CASSGGANVLTF
NA | TRBJ1-1 | TRBV7-2 | CASSQQGNTEAFF
NA | TRBJ1-2 | TRBV2 | CASTPDRNNYGYTF
TRBD1 | TRBJ2-4 | TRBV5-4 | CASSIRGIAKNIQYF
NA | TRBJ2-7 | TRBV11-2 | CASSLEGPAYEQYF
NA | TRBJ2-4 | TRBV6-5 | CASSYGQANIQYF
TRBD2 | TRBJ2-2 | TRBV4-3 | CASSQGLRGDGELFF
TRBD2 | TRBJ2-5 | TRBV5-1 | CASSWSPLAGQETQYF
TRBD1 | TRBJ2-7 | TRBV29-1 | CSVEGRGDRAYEQYF
NA | TRBJ2-7 | TRBV5-5 | CASRMMGSTYEQYF
TRBD1 | TRBJ1-2 | TRBV27 | CASFRTSRGPLGYGYTF
NA | TRBJ2-4 | TRBV19 | CASTTRQNIQYF